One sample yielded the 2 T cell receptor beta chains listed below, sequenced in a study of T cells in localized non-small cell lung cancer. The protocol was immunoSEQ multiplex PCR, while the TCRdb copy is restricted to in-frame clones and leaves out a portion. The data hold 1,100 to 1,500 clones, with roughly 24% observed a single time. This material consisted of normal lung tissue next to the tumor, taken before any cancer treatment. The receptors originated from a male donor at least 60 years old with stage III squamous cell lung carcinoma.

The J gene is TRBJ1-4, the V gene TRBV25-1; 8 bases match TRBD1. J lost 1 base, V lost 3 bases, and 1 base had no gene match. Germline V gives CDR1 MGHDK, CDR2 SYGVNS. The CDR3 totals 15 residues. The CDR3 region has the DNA TGTGCCAGCAGTGATGACAGGGGAACTAATGAAAAACTGTTTTTT. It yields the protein CASSDDRGTNEKLFF. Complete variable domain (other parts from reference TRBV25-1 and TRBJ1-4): EADIYQTPRYLVIGTGKKITLECSQTMGHDKMYWYQQDPGMELHLIHYSYGVNSTEKGDLSSESTVSRIRTEHFPLTLESARPSHTSQYLCASSDDRGTNEKLFFGSGTQLSVL.

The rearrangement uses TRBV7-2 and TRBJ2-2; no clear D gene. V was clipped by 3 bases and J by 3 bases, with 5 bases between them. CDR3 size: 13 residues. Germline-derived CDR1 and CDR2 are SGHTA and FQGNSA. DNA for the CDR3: TGTGCCAGCAGCTTTTGGGACACCGGGGAGCTGTTTTTT. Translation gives CASSFWDTGELFF. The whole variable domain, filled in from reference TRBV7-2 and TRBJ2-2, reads GAGVSQSPSNKVTEKGKDVELRCDPISGHTALYWYRQSLGQGLEFLIYFQGNSAPDKSGLPSDRFSAERTGGSVSTLTIQRTQQEDSAVYLCASSFWDTGELFFGEGSRLTVL.